The rows below give T cell receptor beta chains drawn from one sample of a study of T cells after posttransplantation cyclophosphamide. Only in-frame clones appear in the TCRdb table, and some are missing; sequencing was by immunoSEQ multiplex PCR. Of fewer than 55,000 clones in the sample, around 94% were seen once. The sequencing sample was made of PBMCs. These receptors all come from a woman under 40 in good health and a related stem cell transplant donor. Each CDR3 is given with its conserved first and last residue. A D gene is named only where the DNA matches it firmly. Rows give clone size only sometimes, using once, few, many, or a class for an expanded clone.

TRBV5-4	-	TRBJ2-5	TRBD1	CASSLGGQSQETQYF	TGTGCCAGCAGCTTGGGGGGACAGTCGCAAGAGACCCAGTACTTC
TRBV4-1	-	TRBJ1-4	-	CASSQGRARATNEKLFF	TGCGCCAGCAGCCAAGGGCGGGCCCGAGCAACTAATGAAAAACTGTTTTTT
TRBV29-1	-	TRBJ2-2	TRBD1	CSVDRGRGGELFF	TGCAGCGTTGACAGGGGGCGAGGCGGGGAGCTGTTTTTT
TRBV25-1	-	TRBJ1-1	TRBD1	CASSPRDRATEAFF	TGTGCCAGCAGCCCCCGGGACAGGGCCACTGAAGCTTTCTTT
TRBV5-6	-	TRBJ2-1	-	CASSLSPAGSYNEQFF	TGTGCCAGCAGCTTATCCCCAGCCGGGTCCTACAATGAGCAGTTCTTC
TRBV19	-	TRBJ1-2	TRBD1	CASSRGQGAESYTF	TGTGCCAGTAGTAGGGGACAGGGGGCGGAGAGCTACACCTTC
TRBV6-1	-	TRBJ2-7	TRBD2	CASSEEPSGGSYEQYF	TGTGCCAGCAGTGAAGAACCTAGCGGGGGCTCCTACGAGCAGTACTTC
TRBV19	-	TRBJ1-2	-	CASSANRAGGYTF	TGTGCCAGTAGTGCCAACAGGGCTGGGGGCTACACCTTC
TRBV27	once	TRBJ1-1	-	CASSFSPMNTEAFF	TGTGCCAGCAGTTTTTCCCCTATGAACACTGAAGCTTTCTTT
TRBV6-1	-	TRBJ1-6	TRBD1	CASTPGQGYSPLHF	TGTGCCAGCACTCCGGGACAGGGGTATTCACCCCTCCACTTT
TRBV6-5	-	TRBJ1-5	TRBD1	CASSRRQGNQPQHF	TGTGCCAGCAGCCGAAGACAGGGGAATCAGCCCCAGCATTTT
TRBV5-1	-	TRBJ2-7	-	CASSSTRTYEQYF	TGCGCCAGCAGCTCGACTAGAACCTACGAGCAGTACTTC
TRBV5-5	-	TRBJ1-2	TRBD1	CASSLARQGYYGYTF	TGTGCCAGCAGCTTGGCGCGACAGGGGTACTATGGCTACACCTTC
TRBV6-4	-	TRBJ1-4	-	CASSDGSGTNEKLVF	TGTGCCAGCAGTGACGGGTCGGGGACTAATGAAAAACTGGTTTTT
TRBV7-2	-	TRBJ1-4	TRBD1	CASSRQGEKLFF	TGTGCCAGCAGCCGACAGGGGGAAAAACTGTTTTTT
TRBV11-2	-	TRBJ1-6	TRBD1	CASSLHGQGYSPLHF	TGTGCCAGCAGCTTACACGGACAGGGTTATTCACCCCTCCACTTT
TRBV7-8	-	TRBJ2-1	TRBD1	CASSADRPPSYNEQFF	TGTGCCAGCAGCGCGGACAGGCCCCCTTCCTACAATGAGCAGTTCTTC
TRBV10-2	-	TRBJ1-5	-	CASSVTGGGRQPQHF	TGCGCCAGCAGTGTCACCGGGGGGGGTCGTCAGCCCCAGCATTTT
TRBV5-6	-	TRBJ1-1	-	CASSFVTTDAAAEAFF	TGTGCCAGCAGCTTTGTAACGACAGACGCCGCGGCTGAAGCTTTCTTT
TRBV27	once	TRBJ2-5	-	CASSPLDSPRTQYF	TGTGCCAGCAGTCCTTTAGACTCGCCCCGGACCCAGTACTTC